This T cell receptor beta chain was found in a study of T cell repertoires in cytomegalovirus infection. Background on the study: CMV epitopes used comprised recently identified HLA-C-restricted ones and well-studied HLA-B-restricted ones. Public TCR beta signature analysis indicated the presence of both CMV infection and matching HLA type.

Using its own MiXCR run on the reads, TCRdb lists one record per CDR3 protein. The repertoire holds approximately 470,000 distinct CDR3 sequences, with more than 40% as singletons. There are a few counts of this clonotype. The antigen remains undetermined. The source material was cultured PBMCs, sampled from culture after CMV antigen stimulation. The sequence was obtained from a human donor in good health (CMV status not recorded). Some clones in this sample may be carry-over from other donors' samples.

The CDR3 nucleotides read TGTGCCAGCAGTCGCGCTCCCCAGCGGGGGGCCTTCAATGAGCAGTTCTTC. Its translation: CASSRAPQRGAFNEQFF. The chain carries TRBV11-2 and TRBJ2-1; 9 nucleotides line up with TRBD2. Germline values: CDR1 SGHAT, CDR2 FQNNGV. CDR3 length: 17 amino acids. After removal of 6 bases from V and 6 bases from J, the junction contained 15 bases not matched to a gene.